These 11 T cell receptor beta chains share one sample of origin, sequenced in a study of Ad26.COV2.S vaccination and SARS-CoV-2 variants. Sequenced by immunoSEQ multiplex PCR; TCRdb stores in-frame clones only, minus some. The repertoire consists of about 440,000 clones, with about nine tenths occurring once and the leading ten covering more than 3.5%. The treatment here: roughly 18 received Ad26.COV2.S at low or high dose, single or two shots; about 5 received placebo; per-sample allocation not given. Specimens were obtained on day 63 following the first vaccine or placebo injection. The input for sequencing was peripheral blood, taken in a trial of Ad26.COV2.S vaccine versus placebo. The receptors were sampled from a person aged 18-65 years who received the Ad26.COV2.S COVID-19 vaccine or a placebo.

This chain uses TRBV3-1 (or the pseudogene TRBV3-2) with TRBJ2-4, with 7 bases aligning to TRBD1. CDR1 and CDR2 (germline): LGHDT, YNNKEL (reference sequence). The V segment lost 2 bases and the J segment 7 bases; nucleotides outside the gene matches: 5. This CDR3 has 14 residues. The CDR3 region has the DNA TGTGCCAGCAGCCAAAGACAGGGCGGGAACATTCAGTACTTC. Translation: CASSQRQGGNIQYF.

The chain recombines TRBV7-2 with TRBJ2-2, with a possible D match to TRBD1 (5 bases). Germline V lookup: CDR1 SGHTA, CDR2 FQGNSA. The CDR3 is made up of 14 amino acids. Trimming took off 7 bases at V and 4 bases at J, with 13 bases between the two ends. The CDR3 loop reads CASKGSTGTGELFF. The CDR3 region has the DNA TGTGCCAGCAAGGGGTCCACTGGCACCGGGGAGCTGTTTTTT.

This chain joins TRBV3-1 (or the pseudogene TRBV3-2) and TRBJ2-3; D is possibly TRBD2 (6 bases). This CDR3 has 12 residues. CDR1 and CDR2 (germline): LGHDT, YNNKEL (reference sequence). Trimming took 6 bases from V and 9 from J, leaving 13 bases between them. CDR3 sequence reads: CASSRGLLTQYF. The CDR3, as DNA: TGTGCCAGCAGTCGTGGACTATTAACGCAGTATTTT.

This clone occurred once. The rearrangement uses TRBV13 and TRBJ2-3, with 10 bases that match TRBD2. J gave up 3 bases and V 6 bases, and 6 bases lay outside the gene matches. Looked up from germline, CDR1 is PRHDT and CDR2 is FYEKMQ (reference sequence). The CDR3 loop spans 15 amino acids. The CDR3 region is CASSPTSGITDTQYF. In DNA, the CDR3 is TGTGCCAGCAGTCCTACTAGCGGGATTACAGATACGCAGTATTTT. Together with reference TRBV13 and TRBJ2-3, the CDR3 gives the full variable domain: AAGVIQSPRHLIKEKRETATLKCYPIPRHDTVYWYQQGPGQDPQFLISFYEKMQSDKGSIPDRFSAQQFSDYHSELNMSSLELGDSALYFCASSPTSGITDTQYFGPGTRLTVL.

This chain uses TRBV4-3 with TRBJ2-3; perhaps TRBD2 as D (6 bases). This CDR3 region has 14 residues. The V gene lost 5 bases and the J gene lost 0 bases, with 9 bases spanning the gap. CDR1 is LGHNA and CDR2 is YSLEER in the germline V gene. This CDR3 is CASSAGSSTDTQYF. CDR3 coding DNA: TGCGCCAGCAGCGCCGGGAGTAGCACAGATACGCAGTATTTT.

The genes are TRBV28 and TRBJ2-5; D assignment may be TRBD1 or TRBD2 (5 bases each). The CDR3 consists of 13 residues. Deletions cut 5 bases from V and 1 base from J, with 8 bases between. Germline V CDR1 and CDR2: MDHEN, SYDVKM. CDR3 sequence (DNA): TGTGCCAGCAGTCGGGACGGCCAAGAGACCCAGTACTTC. Its protein is CASSRDGQETQYF.

Only one count was recorded for this clone. The chain combines TRBV10-2 with TRBJ2-1, with TRBD2 identical over 8 bases. V dropped 2 bases and J dropped 13; count of bases not matched to a gene: 10. The CDR3 has 14 amino acids. Germline V gives CDR1 WSHSY, CDR2 SAAADI. CDR3 sequence reads: CASSEGGLGTQQFF. The CDR3 coding sequence is TGCGCCAGCAGTGAGGGGGGACTAGGGACCCAACAGTTCTTC.

The gene calls are TRBV19 and TRBJ2-5; weak D call: TRBD1 (6 bases). The CDR3 is 13 amino acids. The V end was cut by 5 bases, the J end by 5 bases, with 12 bases between. Per the germline V gene, CDR1 is LNHDA and CDR2 is SQIVND (reference sequence). The CDR3 reads CASSPSGVETQYF. The CDR3 DNA reads TGTGCCAGTAGTCCCTCAGGGGTGGAGACCCAGTACTTC.

The genes are TRBV7-2 and TRBJ2-1; D is unresolved. The germline V gene has CDR1 SGHTA and CDR2 FQGNSA. Trimming left V 0 bases short and J 9 bases short, with 12 bases between. The CDR3 runs to 14 residues. CDR3 protein: CASSLAVASIEQFF. As DNA, the CDR3 is TGTGCCAGCAGCTTAGCGGTGGCCTCTATTGAGCAGTTCTTC.

The rearrangement uses TRBV27 and TRBJ1-5; 9 bases fit TRBD1. CDR3 length: 16 amino acids. Germline lookup yields CDR1 MNHEY and CDR2 SMNVEV (reference sequence). V lost 1 base and J lost 4; bases outside the gene matches: 5. CDR3 in amino acids: CASSLYFGQGNQPQHF. The CDR3 DNA is TGTGCCAGCAGTTTATACTTCGGACAGGGGAATCAGCCCCAGCATTTT.

CDR3 loop: CASSLGGVGFEQYF. The CDR3 DNA reads as TGCGCCAGCAGCTTGGGTGGAGTAGGGTTCGAGCAGTACTTC. The V call is TRBV5-1, the J call TRBJ2-7, with no clear D. V was pared by 0 bases and J by 6 bases, with 13 bases between. This CDR3 region has 14 residues. Per germline, CDR1 SGHRS and CDR2 YFSETQ. The full variable domain, rest sourced from reference TRBV5-1 and TRBJ2-7, is KAGVTQTPRYLIKTRGQQVTLSCSPISGHRSVSWYQQTPGQGLQFLFEYFSETQRNKGNFPGRFSGRQFSNSRSEMNVSTLELGDSALYLCASSLGGVGFEQYFGPGTRLTVT.